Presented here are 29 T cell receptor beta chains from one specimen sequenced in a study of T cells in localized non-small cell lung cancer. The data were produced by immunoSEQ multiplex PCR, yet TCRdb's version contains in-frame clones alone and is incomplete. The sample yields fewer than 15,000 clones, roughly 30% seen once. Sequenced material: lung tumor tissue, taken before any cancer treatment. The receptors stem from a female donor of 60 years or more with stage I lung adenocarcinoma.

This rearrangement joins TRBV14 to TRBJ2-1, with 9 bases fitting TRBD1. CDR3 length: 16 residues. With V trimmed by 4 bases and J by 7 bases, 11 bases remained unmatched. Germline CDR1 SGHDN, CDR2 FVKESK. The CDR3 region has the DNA TGTGCCAGCAGCCTCCTCCGGGACAGGGCGCTTAATGAGCAGTTCTTC. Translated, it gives CASSLLRDRALNEQFF.

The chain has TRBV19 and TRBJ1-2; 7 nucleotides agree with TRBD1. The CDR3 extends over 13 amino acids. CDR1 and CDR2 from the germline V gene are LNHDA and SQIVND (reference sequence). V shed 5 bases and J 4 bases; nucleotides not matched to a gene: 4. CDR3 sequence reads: CASSFRDSYGYTF. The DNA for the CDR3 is TGTGCCAGTAGTTTCCGGGACAGCTATGGCTACACCTTC.

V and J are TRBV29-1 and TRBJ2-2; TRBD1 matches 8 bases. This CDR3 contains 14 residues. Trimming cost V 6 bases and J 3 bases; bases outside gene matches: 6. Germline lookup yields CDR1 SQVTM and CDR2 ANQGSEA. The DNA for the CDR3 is TGCAGCGTATCCGGGACAGGACACACCGGGGAGCTGTTTTTT. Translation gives CSVSGTGHTGELFF.

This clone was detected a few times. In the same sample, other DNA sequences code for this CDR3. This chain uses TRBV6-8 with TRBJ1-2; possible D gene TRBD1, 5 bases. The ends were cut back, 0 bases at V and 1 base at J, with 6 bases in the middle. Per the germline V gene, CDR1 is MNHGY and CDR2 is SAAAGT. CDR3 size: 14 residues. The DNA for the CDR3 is TGTGCCAGCAGTTACTCTGGGGGTAACTATGGCTACACCTTC. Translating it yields CASSYSGGNYGYTF.

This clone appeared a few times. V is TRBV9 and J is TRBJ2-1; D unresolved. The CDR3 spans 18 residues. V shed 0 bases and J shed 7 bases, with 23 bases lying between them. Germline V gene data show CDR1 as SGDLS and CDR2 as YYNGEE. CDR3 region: CASSVGSPTPPLRNEQFF. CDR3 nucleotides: TGTGCCAGCAGCGTAGGCTCTCCTACTCCTCCTTTACGTAATGAGCAGTTCTTC.

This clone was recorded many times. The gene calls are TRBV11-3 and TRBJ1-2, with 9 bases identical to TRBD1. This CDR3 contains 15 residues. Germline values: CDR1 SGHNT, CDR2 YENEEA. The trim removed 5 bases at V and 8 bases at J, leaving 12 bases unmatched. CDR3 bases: TGTGCCAGCAGCGCCTACAGGGGGCGAACGTTAGGCTACACCTTC. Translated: CASSAYRGRTLGYTF.

The CDR3 protein is CASSEGPLGSELFF. CDR3 in DNA: TGTGCCAGCAGCGAGGGACCCTTGGGCAGTGAGCTGTTTTTT. This chain connects TRBV9 to TRBJ2-2; D is perhaps TRBD1 or TRBD2 (5 bases each). V shed 3 bases and J shed 11 bases, with 17 bases lying between them. Germline V CDR1 and CDR2: SGDLS, YYNGEE. The CDR3 runs 14 residues.

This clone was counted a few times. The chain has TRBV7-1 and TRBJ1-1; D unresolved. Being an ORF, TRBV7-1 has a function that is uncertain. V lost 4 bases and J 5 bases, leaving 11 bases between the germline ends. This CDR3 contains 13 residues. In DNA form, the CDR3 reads TGTGCCAGCAGCTTAAAAAGGGAGACTGAAGCTTTCTTT. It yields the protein CASSLKRETEAFF.

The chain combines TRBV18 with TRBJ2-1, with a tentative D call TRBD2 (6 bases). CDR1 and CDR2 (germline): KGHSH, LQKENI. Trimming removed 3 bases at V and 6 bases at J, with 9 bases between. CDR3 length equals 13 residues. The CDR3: CASSPSGLNEQFF. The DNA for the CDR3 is TGTGCCAGCTCACCTAGCGGCCTCAATGAGCAGTTCTTC.

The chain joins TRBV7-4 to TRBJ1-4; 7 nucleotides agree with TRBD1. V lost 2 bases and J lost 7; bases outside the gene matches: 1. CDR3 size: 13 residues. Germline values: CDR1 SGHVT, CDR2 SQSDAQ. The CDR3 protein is CASSLNRGEKLFF. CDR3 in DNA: TGTGCCAGCAGCTTAAACAGGGGTGAAAAACTGTTTTTT.

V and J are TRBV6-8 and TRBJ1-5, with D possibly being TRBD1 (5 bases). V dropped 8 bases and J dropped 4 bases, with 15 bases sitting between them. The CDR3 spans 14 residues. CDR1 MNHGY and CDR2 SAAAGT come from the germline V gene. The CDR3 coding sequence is TGTGCCAGCCAGATTCAGGGACCAAATCAGCCCCAGCATTTT. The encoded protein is CASQIQGPNQPQHF.

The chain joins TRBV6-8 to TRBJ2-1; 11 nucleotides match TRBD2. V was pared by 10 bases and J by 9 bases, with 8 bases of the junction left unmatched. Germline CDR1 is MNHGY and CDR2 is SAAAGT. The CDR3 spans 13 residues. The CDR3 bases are TGTGCCACCACTTCGACTAGCGGGGTTGAGCAGTTCTTC. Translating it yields CATTSTSGVEQFF.

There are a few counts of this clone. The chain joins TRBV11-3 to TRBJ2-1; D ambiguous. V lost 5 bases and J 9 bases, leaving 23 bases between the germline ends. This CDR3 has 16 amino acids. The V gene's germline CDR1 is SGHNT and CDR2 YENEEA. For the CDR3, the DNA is TGTGCCAGCAGCCCTATAAAGGGAAGGGTGGGCGTTGAGCAGTTCTTC. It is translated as CASSPIKGRVGVEQFF. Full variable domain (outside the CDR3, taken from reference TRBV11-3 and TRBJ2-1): EAGVVQSPRYKIIEKKQPVAFWCNPISGHNTLYWYLQNLGQGPELLIRYENEEAVDDSQLPKDRFSAERLKGVDSTLKIQPAELGDSAVYLCASSPIKGRVGVEQFFGPGTRLTVL.

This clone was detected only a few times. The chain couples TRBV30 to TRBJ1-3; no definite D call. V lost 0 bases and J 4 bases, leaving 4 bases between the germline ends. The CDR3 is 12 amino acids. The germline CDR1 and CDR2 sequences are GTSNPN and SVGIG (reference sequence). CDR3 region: CAWSVQGNTIYF. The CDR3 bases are TGTGCCTGGAGTGTACAGGGAAACACCATATATTTT.

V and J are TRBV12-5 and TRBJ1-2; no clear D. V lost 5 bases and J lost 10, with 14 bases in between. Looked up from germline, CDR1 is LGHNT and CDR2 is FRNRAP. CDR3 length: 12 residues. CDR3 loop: CASGRTSLDYTF. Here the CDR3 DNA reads TGTGCTAGTGGTCGGACGTCCCTGGACTACACCTTC.

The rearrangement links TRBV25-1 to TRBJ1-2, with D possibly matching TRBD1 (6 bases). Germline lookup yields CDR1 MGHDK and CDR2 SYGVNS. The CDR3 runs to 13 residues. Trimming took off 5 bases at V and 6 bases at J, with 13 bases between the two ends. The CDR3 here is CASSPGTSDGYTF. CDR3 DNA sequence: TGTGCCAGCAGTCCCGGGACATCGGATGGCTACACCTTC.

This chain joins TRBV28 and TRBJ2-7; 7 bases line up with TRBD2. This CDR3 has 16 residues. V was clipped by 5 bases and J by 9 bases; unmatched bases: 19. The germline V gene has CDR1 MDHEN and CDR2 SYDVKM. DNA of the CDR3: TGTGCCAGCAGTACACCGGCTAGCGGTATCTCGGGGCGGCAGTACTTC. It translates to CASSTPASGISGRQYF.

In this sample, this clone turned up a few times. CDR3: CASSPPGQGSDGYTF. In nucleotides, the CDR3 is TGTGCCAGCTCACCACCGGGACAGGGGAGTGATGGCTACACCTTC. This chain connects TRBV18 to TRBJ1-2; 10 bases match TRBD1. V gave up 0 bases and J gave up 6 bases; unmatched junction bases: 4. CDR3 length: 15 amino acids. CDR1 and CDR2 (germline): KGHSH, LQKENI.

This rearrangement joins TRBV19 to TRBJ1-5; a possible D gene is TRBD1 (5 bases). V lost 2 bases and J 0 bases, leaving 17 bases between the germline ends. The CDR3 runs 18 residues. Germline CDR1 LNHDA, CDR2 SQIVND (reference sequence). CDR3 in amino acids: CASSIIGGDEYSNQPQHF. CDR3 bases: TGTGCCAGTAGTATAATCGGAGGGGACGAATATAGCAATCAGCCCCAGCATTTT.

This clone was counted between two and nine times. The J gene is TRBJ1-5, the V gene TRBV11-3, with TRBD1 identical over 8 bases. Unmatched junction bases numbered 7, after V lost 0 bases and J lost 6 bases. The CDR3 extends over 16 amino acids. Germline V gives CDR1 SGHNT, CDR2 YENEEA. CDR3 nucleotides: TGTGCCAGCAGCTTAGATGTGTCGACAGGGGCTCAGCCCCAGCATTTT. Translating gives CASSLDVSTGAQPQHF.

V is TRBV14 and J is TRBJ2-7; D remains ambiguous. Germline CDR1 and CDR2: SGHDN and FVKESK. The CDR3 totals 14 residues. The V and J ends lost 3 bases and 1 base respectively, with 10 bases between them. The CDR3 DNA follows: TGTGCCAGCAGCCATCTCCAGGTTTCCTACGAGCAGTACTTC. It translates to CASSHLQVSYEQYF.

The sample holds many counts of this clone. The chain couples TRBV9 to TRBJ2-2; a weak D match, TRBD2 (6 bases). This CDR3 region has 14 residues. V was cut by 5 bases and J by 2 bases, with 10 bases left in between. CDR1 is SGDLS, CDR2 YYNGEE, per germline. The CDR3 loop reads CASSQTRNTGELFF. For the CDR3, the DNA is TGTGCCAGCAGTCAGACTAGAAACACCGGGGAGCTGTTTTTT.

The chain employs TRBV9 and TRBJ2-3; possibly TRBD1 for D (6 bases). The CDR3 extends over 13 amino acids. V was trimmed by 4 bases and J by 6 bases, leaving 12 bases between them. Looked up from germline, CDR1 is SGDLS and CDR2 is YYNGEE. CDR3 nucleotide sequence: TGTGCCAGCAGCCCAGGGGTAGGGGATACGCAGTATTTT. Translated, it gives CASSPGVGDTQYF.

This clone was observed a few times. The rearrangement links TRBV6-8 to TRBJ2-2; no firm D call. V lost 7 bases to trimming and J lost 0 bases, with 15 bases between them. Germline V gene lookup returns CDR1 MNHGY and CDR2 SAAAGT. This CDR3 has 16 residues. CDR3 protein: CASKLGSAANTGELFF. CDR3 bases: TGTGCCAGCAAATTAGGGTCTGCTGCGAACACCGGGGAGCTGTTTTTT.

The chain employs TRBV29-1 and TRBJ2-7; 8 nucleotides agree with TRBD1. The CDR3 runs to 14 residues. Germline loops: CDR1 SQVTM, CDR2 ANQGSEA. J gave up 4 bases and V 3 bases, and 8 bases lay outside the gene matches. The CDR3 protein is CSVDGQGPGYEQYF. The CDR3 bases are TGCAGCGTTGACGGACAGGGCCCGGGGTACGAGCAGTACTTC.

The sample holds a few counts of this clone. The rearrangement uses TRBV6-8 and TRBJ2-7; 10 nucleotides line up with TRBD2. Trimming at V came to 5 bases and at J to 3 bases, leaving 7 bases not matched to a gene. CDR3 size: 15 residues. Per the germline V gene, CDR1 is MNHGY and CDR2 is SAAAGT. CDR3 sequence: CASSKRRTSGYEQYF. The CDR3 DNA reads TGTGCCAGCAGTAAACGAAGGACTAGCGGCTACGAGCAGTACTTC.

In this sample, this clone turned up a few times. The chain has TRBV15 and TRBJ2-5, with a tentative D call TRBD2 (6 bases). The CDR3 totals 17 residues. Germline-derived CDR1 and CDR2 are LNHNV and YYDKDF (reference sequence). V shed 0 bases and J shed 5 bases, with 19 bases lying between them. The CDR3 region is CATSRDGSAAGKETQYF. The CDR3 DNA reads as TGTGCCACCAGCAGAGATGGGTCGGCAGCGGGCAAGGAGACCCAGTACTTC.

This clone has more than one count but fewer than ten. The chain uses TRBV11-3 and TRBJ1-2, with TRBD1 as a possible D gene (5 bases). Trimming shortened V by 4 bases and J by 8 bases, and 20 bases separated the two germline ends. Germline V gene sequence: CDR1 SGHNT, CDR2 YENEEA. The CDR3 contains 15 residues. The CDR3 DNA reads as TGTGCCAGCAGCTCTCAAGGGGCCGGAATTTGGGGCTACACCTTC. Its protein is CASSSQGAGIWGYTF.

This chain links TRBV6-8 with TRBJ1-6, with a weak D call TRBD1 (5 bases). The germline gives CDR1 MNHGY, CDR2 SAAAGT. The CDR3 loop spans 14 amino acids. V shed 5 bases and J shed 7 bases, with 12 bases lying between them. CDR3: CASSPQGGNSPLHF. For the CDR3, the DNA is TGTGCCAGCAGTCCCCAGGGCGGGAATTCACCCCTCCACTTT.